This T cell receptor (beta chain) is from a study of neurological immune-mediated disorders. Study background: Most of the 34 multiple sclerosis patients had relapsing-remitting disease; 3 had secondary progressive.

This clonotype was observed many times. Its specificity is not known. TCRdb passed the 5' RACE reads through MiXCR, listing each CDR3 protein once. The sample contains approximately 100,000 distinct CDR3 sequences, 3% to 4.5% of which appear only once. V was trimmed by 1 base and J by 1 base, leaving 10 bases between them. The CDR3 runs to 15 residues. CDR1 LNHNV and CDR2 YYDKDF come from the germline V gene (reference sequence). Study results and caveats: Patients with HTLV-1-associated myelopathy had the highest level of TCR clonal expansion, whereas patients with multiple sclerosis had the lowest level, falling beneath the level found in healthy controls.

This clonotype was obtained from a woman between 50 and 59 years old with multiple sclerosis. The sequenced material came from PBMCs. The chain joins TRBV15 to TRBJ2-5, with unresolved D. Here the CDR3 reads CATSRVQHTQETQYF. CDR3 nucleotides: TGTGCCACCAGCAGAGTTCAACATACCCAAGAGACCCAGTACTTC.